This TCR beta chain was sequenced for a study of OX40 agonist ivuxolimab in advanced cancers. Across the study: Three patients had partial responses: one hepatocellular carcinoma, two cutaneous melanoma.

Study conclusions and caveats: Expanded clones tended on average to be more numerous among CD8+ T cells than CD4+. Doses of 0.1 to 3.0 mg/kg were accompanied by clonal expansion of CD4+ and CD8+ blood T cells by week 6. The study found among the lowest clonal expansion in partial responders at 0.1-3.0 mg/kg.

As to this clone: Its antigen is undetermined.

Produced via immunoSEQ multiplex PCR; TCRdb's table is partial and in-frame only. The top ten clones hold approximately 1% of a sample with about 50,000 clones, roughly 90% of them seen once. Trimming stripped 3 bases from V and 5 bases from J, with 15 bases between. From germline, CDR1 is KGHSH and CDR2 LQKENI. The CDR3 sequence is 15 residues long. The J gene is TRBJ2-3, the V gene TRBV18; a possible D gene is TRBD1 (5 bases). This specimen consisted of CD4+ or CD8+ T cells sorted from blood, obtained in a trial of the OX40 agonist ivuxolimab. This clonotype was sampled from an adult with an advanced solid tumor such as melanoma, head and neck, liver or kidney cancer. CDR3 nucleotide sequence: TGTGCCAGCTCACCGGTCGGCCAGGGAAGAGATACGCAGTATTTT. Protein product: CASSPVGQGRDTQYF. Full variable domain (missing parts from reference TRBV18 and TRBJ2-3): NAGVMQNPRHLVRRRGQEARLRCSPMKGHSHVYWYRQLPEEGLKFMVYLQKENIIDESGMPKERFSAEFPKEGPSILRIQQVVRGDSAAYFCASSPVGQGRDTQYFGPGTRLTVL.